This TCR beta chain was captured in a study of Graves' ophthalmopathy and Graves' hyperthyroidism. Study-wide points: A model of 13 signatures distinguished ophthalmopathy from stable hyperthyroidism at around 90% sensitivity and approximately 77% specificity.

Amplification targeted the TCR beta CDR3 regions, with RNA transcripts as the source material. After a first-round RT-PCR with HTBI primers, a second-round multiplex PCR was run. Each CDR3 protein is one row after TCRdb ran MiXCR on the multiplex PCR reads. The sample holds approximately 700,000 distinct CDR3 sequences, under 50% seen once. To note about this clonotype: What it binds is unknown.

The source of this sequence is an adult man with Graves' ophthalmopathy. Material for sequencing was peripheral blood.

CDR3 nucleotides: TGTGCCAGCAGCTTATGGCCCTCCGGGACAAGGACCCAGTACTTC. Its protein product is CASSLWPSGTRTQYF. V gene TRBV7-8 combines with J gene TRBJ2-5; maybe TRBD1 (6 bases). The V and J ends lost 2 bases and 7 bases respectively, with 17 bases between them. CDR1 is SGHVS and CDR2 is FQNEAQ in the germline V gene. CDR3 length equals 15 residues.